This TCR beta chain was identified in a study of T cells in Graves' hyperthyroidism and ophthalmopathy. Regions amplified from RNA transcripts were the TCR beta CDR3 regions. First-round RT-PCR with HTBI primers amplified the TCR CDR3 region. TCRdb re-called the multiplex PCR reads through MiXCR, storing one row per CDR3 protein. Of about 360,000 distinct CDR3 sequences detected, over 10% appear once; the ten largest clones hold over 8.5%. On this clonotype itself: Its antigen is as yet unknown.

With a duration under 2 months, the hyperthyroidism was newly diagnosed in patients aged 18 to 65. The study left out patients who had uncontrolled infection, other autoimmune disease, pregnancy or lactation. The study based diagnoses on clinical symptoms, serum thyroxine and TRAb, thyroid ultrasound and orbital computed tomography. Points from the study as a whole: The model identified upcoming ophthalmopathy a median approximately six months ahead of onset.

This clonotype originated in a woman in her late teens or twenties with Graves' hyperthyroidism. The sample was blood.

The CDR3 sequence: CASSLGGTDPYEQYF. The CDR3 DNA is TGCGCCAGCAGCTTGGGGGGGACGGACCCCTACGAGCAGTACTTC. The chain carries TRBV5-1 and TRBJ2-7; tentatively, D is TRBD1 or TRBD2 (5 bases each). CDR3 size: 15 residues. The germline V gene encodes CDR1 SGHRS and CDR2 YFSETQ. Trimming pared 0 bases from V and 2 bases from J, leaving 12 bases between.